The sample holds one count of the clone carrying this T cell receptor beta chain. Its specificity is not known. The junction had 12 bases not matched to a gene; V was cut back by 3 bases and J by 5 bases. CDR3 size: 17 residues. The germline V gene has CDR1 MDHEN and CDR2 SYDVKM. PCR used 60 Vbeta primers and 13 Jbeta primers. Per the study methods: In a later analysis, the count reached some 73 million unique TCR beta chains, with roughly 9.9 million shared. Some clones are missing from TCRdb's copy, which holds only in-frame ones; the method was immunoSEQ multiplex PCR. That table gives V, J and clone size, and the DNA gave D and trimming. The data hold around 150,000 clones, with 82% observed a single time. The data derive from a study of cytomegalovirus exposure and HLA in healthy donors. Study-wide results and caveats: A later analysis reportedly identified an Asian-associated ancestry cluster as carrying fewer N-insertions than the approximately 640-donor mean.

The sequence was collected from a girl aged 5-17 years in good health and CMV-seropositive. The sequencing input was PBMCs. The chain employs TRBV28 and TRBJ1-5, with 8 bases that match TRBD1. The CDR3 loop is CASSFQLGQVSDQPQHF. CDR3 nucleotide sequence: TGTGCCAGCAGTTTCCAGCTGGGACAGGTGTCCGATCAGCCCCAGCATTTT.